Reported below is one T cell receptor (beta chain). This clonotype has a count of ten or more. There is no known antigen for this receptor. There are no base qualities to consult, and no much larger clone falls within one base. This record comes from a study of spatial heterogeneity in lung cancer (dated by TCRdb to between 2018 and 2021). Looking at the study overall: More beta-chain than alpha-chain transcripts were consistently detected, likely reflecting higher beta-chain transcript abundance. In the raw uncorrected reads, each unique combination of TCR and UMI appeared more than ten times on average. In non-small cell lung cancer, the study quantitatively compared TCR alpha and beta repertoires across several tumor regions, matched nontumor lung, and blood. Nonsynonymous mutation counts, determined by whole-exome sequencing of tumor tissue, were related to TCR repertoire features. Both alpha and beta chains were TCR-sequenced in approximately 200 tumor regions, around 65 matched nontumor lung samples and around 54 PBMC samples obtained at surgery. Summary of the overall study and its limitations: Confirming at a functional level the hypothesis that regional TCRs recognize regional mutations was considered to require additional single-cell paired TCR alpha and beta sequencing. Ubiquitous expanded tumor TCRs were detected in blood more often at tumor resection than at routine follow-up.

Libraries were built with 5' RACE. Sequencing was carried out with a NextSeq 500. To allow correction of PCR and sequencing errors, the TCR library protocol tagged every TCR cDNA molecule with a unique molecular identifier. The published analysis was carried out like this. TCR identification, UMI-based error correction and CDR3 extraction were all carried out with Decombinator tools. TCRs above a frequency of 2 per 1,000, corresponding to the top 1% of the tumor frequency distribution, were defined as expanded. Renyi diversity was calculated using the R vegan package after each repertoire was subsampled 100 times to 5,000 TCRs. To build CDR3 similarity networks, amino acid triplet string-kernel similarity was used, and CDR3s were connected when their pairwise similarity was above 0.82. The public reads were run again by TCRdb, first through fastp at Q25 and then through MiXCR, and only productive beta chains were kept. Duplicate CDR3 protein sequences are folded into a single record with the most common DNA and genes. TCRdb's processing, not the authors' own work, is the source of the V and J calls. The sample includes around 6,700 distinct CDR3 sequences, with 6.5% to 7.5% observed a single time. Of the sample, more than 60% falls within the top ten clones.

The junction carries 8 bases between V and J, which are trimmed by 2 bases and 1 base respectively. Sequences SGHAT (CDR1) and FQNNGV (CDR2) are obtained from the germline V gene. From the cysteine through the phenylalanine, the CDR3 covers 14 amino acids. Solely the CDR3 DNA is kept, with 42 bases framed from the first base. The time point label of this sample denotes: sample taken at primary tumor resection. Donors were 70 or so patients with early-stage, untreated non-small cell lung cancer from the lung TRACERx cohort. For TCR sequencing, whole RNA was extracted from tumor and nontumor lung tissue, or from cryopreserved PBMC samples, and no cell sorting was done. Patients were selected for TCR sequencing only if sufficient RNA was available from at least two tumor regions.

The chain is encoded by TRBV11-2 joined to TRBJ2-5, with an unclear D gene assignment. Sequenced here: PBMCs, sampled at surgery. The receptor's source is a male donor with early-stage non-small cell lung cancer. The CDR3: CASSLSATQETQYF. The nucleotide sequence is TGTGCCAGCAGCTTAAGTGCAACCCAAGAGACCCAGTACTTC.